This T cell receptor (beta chain) emerged from a study of blood T cell repertoires in COVID-19. Looking at the study overall: Some COVID-19 samples were acute and others convalescent; all came from the United States, Italy and Spain. From T cells, B-cell-depleted T cells, or PBMCs came the material, which was cDNA or gDNA.

Study processing details: Quantification of nucleated cells was approximated via reference gene primer amplification. Repertoires were generated with immunoSEQ multiplex PCR, while TCRdb's copy carries only in-frame clones and drops some. V and J calls and clone size are copied from that table; D and trimming were computed from the DNA. The profile shows a few hundred thousand clones, over 75% of them singletons. The CDR3 length is 14 residues. Germline V gene sequence: CDR1 LGHNA, CDR2 YNFKEQ. Trimming at V came to 8 bases and at J to 3 bases, leaving 8 bases not matched to a gene. The gene calls are TRBV4-2 and TRBJ2-5, with 8 bases that match TRBD2. The TCR originated in a woman aged 50 to 60 with acute or convalescent COVID-19. The sample comprised peripheral blood. CDR3 DNA: TGTGCCAGCTCGACTAGCGCCTTTGAAGAGACCCAGTACTTC. Its translation is CASSTSAFEETQYF.